This passage covers 3 T cell receptor beta chains from one sample sequenced in a study of regulatory T cells in long-lasting Graves disease. CDR3 regions were amplified by Arm-PCR using iRepertoire HTBI primers to build TCR beta libraries. TCRdb reprocessed the multiplex PCR reads via MiXCR and lists one record per CDR3 protein. The table has 300,000 to 400,000 distinct CDR3 sequences, 15% to 20% seen once; the top ten hold 35% to 45%. The sample's time point: newly diagnosed GD, antithyroid drugs for less than 3 months. The authors made the TCR library using RNA they extracted from PBMCs. The starting material was peripheral blood mononuclear cells (PBMCs), obtained at new diagnosis, from a patient treated with antithyroid drugs. The source of these receptors is a female donor with Graves disease.

This clonotype showed up many times. V and J are TRBV9 and TRBJ2-2, with D possibly TRBD2 on 5 matching bases. Trimming pared 10 bases from V and 0 bases from J, leaving 10 bases between. The CDR3 length is 13 residues. Per the germline V gene, CDR1 is SGDLS and CDR2 is YYNGEE. The CDR3 loop reads CASGLTNTGELFF. The DNA for the CDR3 is TGTGCCTCGGGGTTGACGAACACCGGGGAGCTGTTTTTT.

This clonotype was detected only a few times. The genes are TRBV5-4 and TRBJ2-3; TRBD1 agrees at 7 bases. The ends lost 0 bases at V and 0 bases at J; junction bases unmatched: 4. Germline V CDR1 and CDR2: SGHNT, YYREEE (reference sequence). This CDR3 is built from 16 residues. The CDR3 bases are TGTGCCAGCAGCTTGGACGGGACAGCAAGCACAGATACGCAGTATTTT. This codes for CASSLDGTASTDTQYF. The complete variable domain, with remaining parts taken from reference TRBV5-4 and TRBJ2-3, reads ETGVTQSPTHLIKTRGQQVTLRCSSQSGHNTVSWYQQALGQGPQFIFQYYREEENGRGNFPPRFSGLQFPNYSSELNVNALELDDSALYLCASSLDGTASTDTQYFGPGTRLTVL.

V usage is TRBV29-1 and J usage is TRBJ2-5; D remains ambiguous. In germline, CDR1 is SQVTM, CDR2 ANQGSEA. V was clipped by 3 bases and J by 2 bases, with 4 bases between them. The CDR3 loop spans 11 amino acids. The CDR3 protein is CSVDQQETQYF. The DNA of the CDR3 is TGCAGCGTTGACCAACAAGAGACCCAGTACTTC.